The 17 T cell receptor beta chains below all came from one sample that was sequenced in a study of vaccination and CD4 T cells after COVID-19. TCRdb recomputed calls from the PCR reads with MiXCR, one row per CDR3 protein. The data hold around 15,000 distinct CDR3 sequences, with around 66% observed a single time. Specimen: CD4+ T cells from blood, collected after SARS-CoV-2 vaccination. These receptor sequences come from a human donor who had recovered from COVID-19.

As regards this clonotype: This is likely a read error, given that the CDR3 carries no conserved phenylalanine or tryptophan at its end. This chain uses TRBV27 with TRBJ2-2, with 11 bases lining up with TRBD2. The germline V gene has CDR1 MNHEY and CDR2 SMNVEV (reference sequence). CDR3 length equals 17 residues. J was trimmed by 1 base and V by 3 bases; bases with no gene match: 4. The CDR3 coding sequence is TGTGCCAGCAGTTTCCGCGGGACTAGCGGGAACACCGGGGAGCTGTTTCTT. Encoded protein: CASSFRGTSGNTGELFL.

This rearrangement joins TRBV5-1 to TRBJ2-5; 14 nucleotides line up with TRBD2. V was pared by 3 bases and J by 4 bases, with 2 bases of the junction left unmatched. CDR3 length equals 15 residues. Per the germline V gene, CDR1 is SGHRS and CDR2 is YFSETQ. The CDR3, as DNA: TGCGCCAGCAGCTATGGACTAGCGGGAGGAGAGACCCAGTACTTC. As protein: CASSYGLAGGETQYF.

This clonotype was seen a few times. The V call is TRBV6-1, the J call TRBJ2-5, with 11 bases lining up with TRBD2. V gave up 1 base and J gave up 1 base; unmatched junction bases: 2. The CDR3 totals 16 residues. The germline V gene encodes CDR1 MNHNS and CDR2 SASEGT. The CDR3 DNA follows: TGTGCCAGCAGTGAAGGGACTAGCGGGCCCCAAGAGACCCAGTACTTC. This translates into CASSEGTSGPQETQYF.

The gene calls are TRBV20-1 and TRBJ2-1; D is perhaps TRBD2 (6 bases). Gene TRBJ2-7 matches the end of the DNA better, so the J call may be wrong. This CDR3 has 11 amino acids. CDR1 is DFQATT and CDR2 is SNEGSKA in the germline V gene (reference sequence). CDR3 nucleotides: TGCAGTGTTGGGAGGTCCTACGAGCAGTACTTC. Translating it yields CSVGRSYEQYF.

The rearrangement uses TRBV19 and TRBJ2-7; the match to TRBD1 covers 8 bases. The CDR3 loop spans 16 amino acids. The germline gives CDR1 LNHDA, CDR2 SQIVND (reference sequence). V lost 2 bases, J lost 6 bases, and 12 bases stayed unmatched. CDR3 sequence reads: CASSIRGVTGVVEQYF. CDR3 coding DNA: TGTGCCAGTAGTATACGTGGAGTGACAGGGGTGGTCGAGCAGTACTTC. Drawing the rest from reference TRBV19 and TRBJ2-7, the complete variable domain is DGGITQSPKYLFRKEGQNVTLSCEQNLNHDAMYWYRQDPGQGLRLIYYSQIVNDFQKGDIAEGYSVSREKKESFPLTVTSAQKNPTAFYLCASSIRGVTGVVEQYFGPGTRLTVT.

CDR3 region: CSPLSRFRAGGFSSTDTQYF. The CDR3 DNA sequence: TGCAGTCCGCTCAGTCGATTTCGTGCGGGAGGGTTCTCTAGCACAGATACGCAGTATTTT. This chain uses TRBV20-1 with TRBJ2-3; 9 bases line up with TRBD2. This CDR3 has 20 residues. Germline lookup yields CDR1 DFQATT and CDR2 SNEGSKA (reference sequence). V shed 8 bases and J 0 bases; nucleotides not matched to a gene: 24.

This clonotype was detected only a few times. The chain has TRBV6-1 and TRBJ1-4; tentative D call: TRBD1 (5 bases). Per the germline V gene, CDR1 is MNHNS and CDR2 is SASEGT. V was clipped by 1 base and J by 10 bases, with 13 bases between them. This CDR3 spans 14 amino acids. The CDR3 region has the DNA TGTGCCAGCAGTGAAGTTGGGGGGGGAGGAAAACTGTTTTTT. Protein: CASSEVGGGGKLFF.

DNA for the CDR3: TGTGCCAGCAGCCGCAGGGACAGGGATGGCGAGCAGTACTTC. This translates into CASSRRDRDGEQYF. The rearrangement uses TRBV7-6 and TRBJ2-7; 9 bases are a match to TRBD1. The V and J ends lost 5 bases and 6 bases, in that order; junction bases with no gene match: 8. The germline V gene has CDR1 SGHVS and CDR2 FNYEAQ. The CDR3 length is 14 residues. Supplemented by reference TRBV7-6 and TRBJ2-7, the full variable domain reads GAGVSQSPRYKVTKRGQDVALRCDPISGHVSLYWYRQALGQGPEFLTYFNYEAQQDKSGLPNDRFSAERPEGSISTLTIQRTEQRDSAMYRCASSRRDRDGEQYFGPGTRLTVT.

This clonotype was recorded a few times. The chain uses TRBV2 and TRBJ2-3, with 7 bases lining up with TRBD1. CDR3 length: 14 amino acids. Per the germline V gene, CDR1 is SNHLY and CDR2 is FYNNEI. V lost 7 bases, J lost 4 bases, and 8 bases stayed unmatched. CDR3 in DNA: TGTGCCAGCACTGTGACAGGGTCTCCAGATACGCAGTATTTT. The encoded protein is CASTVTGSPDTQYF.

This clonotype appeared once. The genes are TRBV2 and TRBJ1-1; 10 bases are shared with TRBD1. CDR3 length: 12 residues. CDR1 is SNHLY and CDR2 is FYNNEI in the germline V gene. Trimming at V came to 8 bases and at J to 6 bases, leaving 3 bases not matched to a gene. The CDR3 loop reads CASRGQGAEAFF. CDR3 nucleotides: TGTGCCAGCCGCGGACAGGGGGCTGAAGCTTTCTTT. The variable domain in full, with the rest retrieved from reference TRBV2 and TRBJ1-1, is EPEVTQTPSHQVTQMGQEVILRCVPISNHLYFYWYRQILGQKVEFLVSFYNNEISEKSEIFDDQFSVERPDGSNFTLKIRSTKLEDSAMYFCASRGQGAEAFFGQGTRLTVV.

This clonotype was counted between two and nine times. One junction end does not reproduce the germline sequence, and a read error may be involved. The chain employs TRBV27 and TRBJ1-6, with D uncertain. Germline values: CDR1 MNHEY, CDR2 SMNVEV (reference sequence). This CDR3 has 20 residues. The CDR3 region has the DNA TGCACCAGCAGTTTATTATCCACACATTTCAAGAGCTCCTATAATTCACCCCTCCACTTT. Protein sequence: CTSSLLSTHFKSSYNSPLHF.

The chain carries TRBV12-3 or TRBV12-4 and TRBJ1-6, with 9 positions matching TRBD1. The CDR3 is made up of 15 amino acids. Trimming at V came to 1 base and at J to 5 bases, leaving 0 bases not matched to a gene. This CDR3 reads CASSLGDRDNSPLHF. DNA for the CDR3: TGTGCCAGCAGTTTAGGGGACAGGGATAATTCACCCCTCCACTTT.

Concerning this clonotype: This likely comes from a read error, as the CDR3 has no conserved phenylalanine or tryptophan at its end. This chain uses TRBV20-1 with TRBJ1-2; TRBD1 matches 8 bases. The CDR3 is 13 residues long. From germline, CDR1 is DFQATT and CDR2 SNEGSKA (reference sequence). Trimming took 2 bases from V and 3 from J; bases not matched to a gene: 2. The CDR3 DNA sequence: TGCAGTGCTAGACAGGGGGCCCACTATGGCTACACCCTC. It yields the protein CSARQGAHYGYTL.

The chain is built from TRBV18 and TRBJ2-1; 9 positions agree with TRBD2. V trimming: 3 bases; J trimming: 8 bases; junction bases outside the gene matches: 11. The CDR3 sequence is 16 residues long. Germline lookup yields CDR1 KGHSH and CDR2 LQKENI. This chain's CDR3 is CASSPRFAGGGDEQFF. CDR3 DNA: TGTGCCAGCTCACCCCGGTTTGCGGGAGGGGGAGATGAGCAGTTCTTC.

This clonotype was counted once. The chain joins TRBV7-2 to TRBJ2-3; unclear D gene. Trimming left V 0 bases short and J 6 bases short, with 16 bases between. The CDR3 has 16 residues. Germline V CDR1 and CDR2: SGHTA, FQGNSA. The CDR3 loop is CASSLAPASNGDTQYF. CDR3 nucleotides: TGTGCCAGCAGCTTAGCGCCGGCCTCGAACGGTGATACGCAGTATTTT. The variable domain in full, completed from reference TRBV7-2 and TRBJ2-3, reads GAGVSQSPSNKVTEKGKDVELRCDPISGHTALYWYRQSLGQGLEFLIYFQGNSAPDKSGLPSDRFSAERTGGSVSTLTIQRTQQEDSAVYLCASSLAPASNGDTQYFGPGTRLTVL.

The rearrangement uses TRBV19 and TRBJ2-3; D unclear. Germline CDR1 LNHDA, CDR2 SQIVND (reference sequence). Trimming pared 5 bases from V and 1 base from J, leaving 16 bases between. The CDR3 length is 16 residues. This CDR3 reads CASSASRKPGTDTQYF. The CDR3 DNA follows: TGTGCCAGTAGTGCGTCTAGAAAACCCGGCACAGATACGCAGTATTTT.

The chain carries TRBV4-1 and TRBJ2-5, with D possibly TRBD1 on 5 matching bases. Germline CDR1 MGHRA, CDR2 YSYEKL. CDR3 length: 14 amino acids. V lost 4 bases and J 2 bases, leaving 11 bases between the germline ends. CDR3 protein: CASSRFRQQETQYF. The DNA of the CDR3 is TGCGCCAGCAGCCGCTTCAGACAGCAAGAGACCCAGTACTTC.